Each of the 27 T cell receptor beta chains below was sequenced from the same sample in a study of response to subunit inactivated influenza vaccine (dated by TCRdb to the late 2010s). Library preparation was by RT-PCR. Sequencing was performed on an Illumina HiSeq 2500. Using fastp at Q25 and MiXCR, TCRdb reprocessed the public reads and kept productive beta chains. Each entry is one CDR3 protein sequence, shown with its most common DNA and genes. This sample is represented by 700,000 to 900,000 distinct CDR3 sequences; 21% of them were singletons. More than 8.5% of the sample belongs to the ten largest clones. Sample: PBMCs from blood, taken 5 days after vaccination. These receptors originate from a man aged 50-59 years who received an inactivated influenza vaccine. Donor details come from another sample of the same person, matched by shared clones.

In its sample, this clonotype was seen many times. The chain joins TRBV6-5 to TRBJ2-3; D not certain. V lost 0 bases to trimming and J lost 0 bases, with 4 bases between them. There are 14 residues in the CDR3. Germline lookup yields CDR1 MNHEY and CDR2 SVGAGI. CDR3 nucleotide sequence: TGTGCCAGCAGTTACTCCAGGAGCACAGATACGCAGTATTTT. This sequence encodes CASSYSRSTDTQYF.

The genes are TRBV7-8 and TRBJ2-1; 9 bases align to TRBD2. Losses at the gene ends were 2 bases for V and 6 bases for J; bases not matched to a gene: 5. Germline V gene lookup returns CDR1 SGHVS and CDR2 FQNEAQ. This CDR3 region has 15 residues. The CDR3 reads CASSLLAGEGNEQFF. As DNA, the CDR3 is TGTGCCAGCAGCTTATTAGCGGGAGAGGGCAATGAGCAGTTCTTC.

This clonotype was seen a few times. This rearrangement joins TRBV6-2 or TRBV6-3 to TRBJ1-5; 7 bases line up with TRBD1. CDR1 is MNHEY, CDR2 SVGEGT, per germline. The CDR3 is 14 residues long. Trimming took 8 bases from V and 6 from J; bases not matched to a gene: 10. The CDR3 region has the DNA TGTGCCAGCCGACGAGGGGGCGGGGGTCAGCCCCAGCATTTT. Its translation: CASRRGGGGQPQHF.

DNA of the CDR3: TGCAGTGCTCGACAGAAGGGCACAGATACGCAGTATTTT. It yields the protein CSARQKGTDTQYF. The chain links TRBV20-1 to TRBJ2-3; possible D gene TRBD1, 5 bases. Per the germline V gene, CDR1 is DFQATT and CDR2 is SNEGSKA (reference sequence). The CDR3 covers 13 residues. Deletions cut 5 bases from V and 1 base from J, with 10 bases between.

This clonotype was counted between two and nine times. The V gene is TRBV2, the J gene TRBJ2-2, with D perhaps matching TRBD1 (7 bases). CDR3 size: 16 residues. The germline V gene encodes CDR1 SNHLY and CDR2 FYNNEI. Deletions cut 4 bases from V and 7 bases from J, with 19 bases between. The DNA of the CDR3 is TGTGCCAGCAGTGTTATTTCAGGGGGAGGCGGCGGGGAGCTGTTTTTT. Translated: CASSVISGGGGGELFF. Full variable domain (remainder filled in from reference TRBV2 and TRBJ2-2): EPEVTQTPSHQVTQMGQEVILRCVPISNHLYFYWYRQILGQKVEFLVSFYNNEISEKSEIFDDQFSVERPDGSNFTLKIRSTKLEDSAMYFCASSVISGGGGGELFFGEGSRLTVL.

This clonotype was picked up a small number of times. This chain joins TRBV20-1 and TRBJ1-1; D gene unclear. This CDR3 comprises 12 residues. V dropped 4 bases and J dropped 3 bases, with 9 bases sitting between them. CDR1 and CDR2 from the germline V gene are DFQATT and SNEGSKA (reference sequence). The DNA for the CDR3 is TGCAGTGCTACGCGGCGGGACACTGAAGCTTTCTTT. Amino acids: CSATRRDTEAFF.

This chain uses TRBV7-9 with TRBJ2-7; D remains ambiguous. Between the trimmed V and J ends, which lost 2 bases and 2 bases, there was a span of 10 bases. This CDR3 comprises 14 residues. In germline, CDR1 is SEHNR, CDR2 FQNEAQ (reference sequence). The DNA for the CDR3 is TGTGCCAGCAGCTTACCCCTAGACCCCTACGAGCAGTACTTC. Its protein product is CASSLPLDPYEQYF.

This chain uses TRBV13 with TRBJ2-3, with no clear D. Germline V gene lookup returns CDR1 PRHDT and CDR2 FYEKMQ (reference sequence). There are 13 residues in the CDR3. V shed 4 bases and J shed 4 bases, with 9 bases lying between them. DNA for the CDR3: TGTGCCAGCAGCTCCCCAATCGCAGATACGCAGTATTTT. Translating gives CASSSPIADTQYF.

This chain uses TRBV11-2 with TRBJ2-4; 8 bases match TRBD1. V was clipped by 6 bases and J by 8 bases; unmatched bases: 6. Germline V CDR1 and CDR2: SGHAT, FQNNGV. This CDR3 region has 13 residues. The CDR3 region is CASSRTGIDIQYF. The CDR3 nucleotides are TGTGCCAGCAGTCGGACAGGGATTGACATTCAGTACTTC.

The V gene is TRBV10-3, the J gene TRBJ2-2, with unresolved D. The length of the CDR3 is 15 residues. Trimming stripped 6 bases from V and 0 bases from J, with 11 bases between. Germline lookup yields CDR1 ENHRY and CDR2 SYGVKD. The CDR3 DNA reads as TGTGCCATCAGGCCTTTAGACACGAACACCGGGGAGCTGTTTTTT. Protein: CAIRPLDTNTGELFF.

This clonotype appeared a few times. The CDR3 DNA reads as TGTGCCACCTCTGTGCGGGATAACACAGATACGCAGTATTTT. Its protein product is CATSVRDNTDTQYF. The rearrangement links TRBV27 to TRBJ2-3, with a possible D match to TRBD2 (6 bases). The CDR3 is 14 residues long. CDR1 is MNHEY, CDR2 SMNVEV, per germline (reference sequence). V lost 10 bases to trimming and J lost 2 bases, with 16 bases between them.

The V call is TRBV28, the J call TRBJ2-7, with TRBD2 matching over 8 bases. CDR1 and CDR2 (germline): MDHEN, SYDVKM. The CDR3 has 13 amino acids. V lost 8 bases and J lost 2; bases outside the gene matches: 5. CDR3 in amino acids: CASCGGLTYEQYF. Written as DNA, the CDR3 is TGTGCCAGCTGCGGGGGGCTCACCTACGAGCAGTACTTC.

In its sample, this clonotype was seen a few times. This chain joins TRBV12-3 or TRBV12-4 and TRBJ1-2; D remains unclear. The V end was cut by 2 bases, the J end by 4 bases, with 5 bases between. The CDR3 consists of 12 residues. In DNA form, the CDR3 reads TGTGCCAGCAGTTTATCTACCTATGGCTACACCTTC. It specifies CASSLSTYGYTF.

This clonotype was counted many times. The chain couples TRBV5-1 to TRBJ1-2; no clear D. The CDR3 has 14 amino acids. In germline, CDR1 is SGHRS, CDR2 YFSETQ. V lost 1 base to trimming and J lost 1 base, with 8 bases between them. The chain's CDR3 is CASSLTQDNYGYTF. CDR3 nucleotides: TGCGCCAGCAGCTTGACGCAAGATAACTATGGCTACACCTTC.

In its sample, this clonotype was seen a few times. The V gene is TRBV4-3, the J gene TRBJ2-7; D possibly corresponds to TRBD1 (5 bases). This CDR3 spans 13 amino acids. Germline assignment: CDR1 LGHNA and CDR2 YSLEER. V dropped 1 base and J dropped 3 bases, with 7 bases sitting between them. In DNA form, the CDR3 reads TGCGCCAGCAGCCAAGTTGACAGCTACGAGCAGTACTTC. Protein sequence: CASSQVDSYEQYF.

This clonotype has more than one count but fewer than ten. The chain uses TRBV6-5 and TRBJ2-2; 7 nucleotides agree with TRBD1. Looked up from germline, CDR1 is MNHEY and CDR2 is SVGAGI. The CDR3 has 18 amino acids. J gave up 3 bases and V 2 bases, and 12 bases lay outside the gene matches. CDR3 protein: CASSYPKGQHIHTGELFF. CDR3 sequence (DNA): TGTGCCAGCAGTTACCCTAAGGGACAGCACATTCACACCGGGGAGCTGTTTTTT.

J is TRBJ2-1 and V is TRBV6-5, with TRBD1 matching over 7 bases. In germline, CDR1 is MNHEY, CDR2 SVGAGI. V shed 4 bases and J 4 bases; nucleotides not matched to a gene: 7. The CDR3 runs 15 residues. Here the CDR3 DNA reads TGTGCCAGCAGTTCTCACAGGGGCAAATACAATGAGCAGTTCTTC. Its translation is CASSSHRGKYNEQFF.

The chain is built from TRBV6-5 and TRBJ1-2; 7 nucleotides line up with TRBD1. Germline lookup yields CDR1 MNHEY and CDR2 SVGAGI. This CDR3 has 15 amino acids. The V gene end was trimmed by 2 bases and the J gene end by 3 bases; junction bases not matched to a gene: 6. DNA of the CDR3: TGTGCCAGCAGTTACAGGGACAGTGTGTACTATGGCTACACCTTC. Residues: CASSYRDSVYYGYTF.

This clonotype was observed a few times. The chain links TRBV6-2 or TRBV6-3 to TRBJ2-7, with no clear D. The CDR3 is 15 residues long. V was shortened by 6 bases and J by 4 bases, with 19 bases between the two germline ends. CDR1 MNHEY and CDR2 SVGEGT come from the germline V gene. Written as DNA, the CDR3 is TGTGCCAGCAGCTACCCGGACCGGGTTAGTTACGAGCAGTACTTC. As protein: CASSYPDRVSYEQYF.

In this sample, this clonotype turned up a few times. The rearrangement uses TRBV5-1 and TRBJ1-2; TRBD1 is a possible D gene (6 bases). Trimming cost V 0 bases and J 7 bases, with 13 bases left between them. Germline CDR1 is SGHRS and CDR2 is YFSETQ. The CDR3 has 14 residues. CDR3 in DNA: TGCGCCAGCAGCTTGGCAGGGGCTGGTAGTGGCTACACCTTC. This translates into CASSLAGAGSGYTF.

This clonotype came up a few times. The chain is built from TRBV20-1 and TRBJ1-5; D remains ambiguous. The CDR3 has 19 residues. Germline assignment: CDR1 DFQATT and CDR2 SNEGSKA (reference sequence). Trimming shortened V by 5 bases and J by 0 bases, and 26 bases separated the two germline ends. This CDR3 is CSAAPMGRYTPNSNQPQHF. Written as DNA, the CDR3 is TGCAGTGCTGCGCCCATGGGCAGGTATACGCCTAATAGCAATCAGCCCCAGCATTTT.

This clonotype showed up many times. This chain joins TRBV4-3 and TRBJ2-3; 11 positions agree with TRBD1. The CDR3 is 17 residues long. The J segment lost 9 bases and the V segment lost 1 base, leaving 12 bases of the junction unmatched. Germline values: CDR1 LGHNA, CDR2 YSLEER. The CDR3 DNA reads as TGCGCCAGCAGCCAAGGGGTTTTAGGGACAGGGGGTTTGACGCAGTATTTT. The encoded protein is CASSQGVLGTGGLTQYF.

The chain has TRBV7-9 and TRBJ2-3, with D unclear. Germline values: CDR1 SEHNR, CDR2 FQNEAQ (reference sequence). The V end was cut by 5 bases, the J end by 3 bases, with 9 bases between. CDR3 length: 13 amino acids. The DNA of the CDR3 is TGTGCCAGCAGCCTAAAGTCAACAGATACGCAGTATTTT. It specifies CASSLKSTDTQYF.

This clonotype was counted ten times or more. This chain joins TRBV10-1 and TRBJ1-2, with D possibly matching TRBD1 (5 bases). The CDR3 contains 14 residues. CDR1 is WNHNN, CDR2 SYGVQD, per germline (reference sequence). Trimming cost V 6 bases and J 3 bases, with 14 bases left between them. The CDR3 bases are TGCGCCAGCAGCGGGGGACGGTCTTACTATGGCTACACCTTC. As protein: CASSGGRSYYGYTF.

The rearrangement links TRBV28 to TRBJ2-3, with 8 bases matching TRBD2. Unmatched junction bases numbered 12, after V lost 4 bases and J lost 3 bases. Germline V lookup: CDR1 MDHEN, CDR2 SYDVKM. CDR3 size: 17 residues. CDR3: CASSYDGGLVGTDTQYF. The CDR3 DNA follows: TGTGCCAGCAGTTATGATGGGGGACTAGTTGGTACAGATACGCAGTATTTT.

The J gene is TRBJ2-5, the V gene TRBV10-3; perhaps D is TRBD1 or TRBD2 (5 bases each). Between the trimmed V and J ends, which lost 11 bases and 1 base, there was a span of 11 bases. Per the germline V gene, CDR1 is ENHRY and CDR2 is SYGVKD. This CDR3 spans 12 amino acids. The CDR3 reads CAVRGPQETQYF. Here the CDR3 DNA reads TGTGCCGTCCGGGGACCCCAAGAGACCCAGTACTTC.

Only a few counts were recorded for this clonotype. The CDR3 sequence is CASSQDYTASGNTIYF. The CDR3 nucleotides are TGCGCCAGCAGCCAAGATTACACAGCAAGTGGAAACACCATATATTTT. The chain combines TRBV4-1 with TRBJ1-3; D ambiguous. This CDR3 is 16 amino acids long. Germline V gene lookup returns CDR1 MGHRA and CDR2 YSYEKL. The germline V and J ends were trimmed by 0 bases and 3 bases, with 12 bases remaining between them.